This entry lists 3 T cell receptor beta chains sequenced from one sample in a study of T cell responses to AZD1222 COVID-19 vaccine. The method was immunoSEQ multiplex PCR; TCRdb's version includes in-frame clones alone and lacks a portion of them. The sample yields around 220,000 clones, approximately 94% seen once. The specimen was peripheral blood, collected 28 days after the second dose of the MenACWY control vaccine. Receptors were obtained from an adult who received the MenACWY meningococcal vaccine as a control.

This rearrangement joins TRBV21-1 to TRBJ1-3. TRBV21-1 represents a pseudogene. There are 16 residues in the CDR3. CDR3 bases: TGTGCCAGCAGCAAAGCGAAGTGTCTGAGGGGAAACACCATATATTTT. Residues: CASSKAKCLRGNTIYF.

This sequence joins TRBV5-1 and TRBJ2-3; 14 bases agree with TRBD2. J was trimmed by 4 bases and V by 4 bases; bases with no gene match: 5. The germline V gene has CDR1 SGHRS and CDR2 YFSETQ. This CDR3 is built from 16 residues. CDR3 sequence (DNA): TGCGCCAGCAGCGGGTCGGGACTAGCGGGAGCAGATACGCAGTATTTT. It codes for CASSGSGLAGADTQYF.

This clone is a singleton in its sample. V is TRBV27 and J is TRBJ2-2, with D possibly being TRBD1 (6 bases). CDR3 size: 16 residues. Trimming cost V 6 bases and J 0 bases, with 14 bases left between them. CDR1 MNHEY and CDR2 SMNVEV come from the germline V gene (reference sequence). In DNA, the CDR3 is TGTGCCAGCAGAGACAGGCGTCGATCGAACACCGGGGAGCTGTTTTTT. It codes for CASRDRRRSNTGELFF.